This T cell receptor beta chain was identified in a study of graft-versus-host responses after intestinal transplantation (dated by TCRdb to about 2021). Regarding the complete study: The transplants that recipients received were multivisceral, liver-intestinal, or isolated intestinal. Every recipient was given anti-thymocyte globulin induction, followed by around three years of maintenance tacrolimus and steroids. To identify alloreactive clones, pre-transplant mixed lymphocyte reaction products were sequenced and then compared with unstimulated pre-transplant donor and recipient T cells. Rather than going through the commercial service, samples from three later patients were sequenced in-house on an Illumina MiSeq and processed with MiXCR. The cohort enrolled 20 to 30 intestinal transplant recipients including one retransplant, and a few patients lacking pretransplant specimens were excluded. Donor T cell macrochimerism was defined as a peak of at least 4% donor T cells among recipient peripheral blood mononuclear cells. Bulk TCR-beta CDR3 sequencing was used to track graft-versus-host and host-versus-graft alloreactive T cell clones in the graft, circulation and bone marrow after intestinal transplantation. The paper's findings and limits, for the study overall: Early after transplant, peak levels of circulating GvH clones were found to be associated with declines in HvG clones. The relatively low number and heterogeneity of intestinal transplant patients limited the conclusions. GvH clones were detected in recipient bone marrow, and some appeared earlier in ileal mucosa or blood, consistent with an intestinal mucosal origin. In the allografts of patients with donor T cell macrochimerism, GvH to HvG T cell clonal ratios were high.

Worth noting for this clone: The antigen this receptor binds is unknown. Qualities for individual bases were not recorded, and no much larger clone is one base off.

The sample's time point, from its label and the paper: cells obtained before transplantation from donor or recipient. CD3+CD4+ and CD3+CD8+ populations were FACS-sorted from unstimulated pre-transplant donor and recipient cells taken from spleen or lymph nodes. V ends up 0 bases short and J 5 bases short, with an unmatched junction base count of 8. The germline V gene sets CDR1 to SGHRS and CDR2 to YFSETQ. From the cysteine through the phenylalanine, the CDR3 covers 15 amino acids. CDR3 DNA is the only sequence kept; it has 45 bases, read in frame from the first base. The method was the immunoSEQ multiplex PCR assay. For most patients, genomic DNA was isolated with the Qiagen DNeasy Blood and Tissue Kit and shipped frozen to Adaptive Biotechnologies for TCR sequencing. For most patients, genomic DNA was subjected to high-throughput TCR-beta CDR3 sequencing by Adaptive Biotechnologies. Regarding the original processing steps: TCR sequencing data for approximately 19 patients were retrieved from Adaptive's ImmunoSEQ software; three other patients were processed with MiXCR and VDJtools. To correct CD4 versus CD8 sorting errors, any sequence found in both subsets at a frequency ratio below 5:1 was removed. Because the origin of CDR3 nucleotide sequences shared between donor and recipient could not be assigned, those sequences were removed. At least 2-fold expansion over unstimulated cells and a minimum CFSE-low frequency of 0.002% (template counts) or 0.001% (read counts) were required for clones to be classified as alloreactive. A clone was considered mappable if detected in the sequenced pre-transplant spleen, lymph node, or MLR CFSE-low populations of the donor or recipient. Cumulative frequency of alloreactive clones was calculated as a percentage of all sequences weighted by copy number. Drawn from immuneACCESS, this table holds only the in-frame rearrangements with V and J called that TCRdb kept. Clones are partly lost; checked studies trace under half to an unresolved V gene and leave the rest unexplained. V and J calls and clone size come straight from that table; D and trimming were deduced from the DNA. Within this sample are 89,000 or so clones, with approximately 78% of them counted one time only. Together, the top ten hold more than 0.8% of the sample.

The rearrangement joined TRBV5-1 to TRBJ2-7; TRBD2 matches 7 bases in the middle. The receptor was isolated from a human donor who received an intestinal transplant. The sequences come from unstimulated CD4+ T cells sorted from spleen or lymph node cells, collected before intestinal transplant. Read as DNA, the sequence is TGCGCCAGCAGCTTGGGGATACTAGCGAGGGACGAGCAGTACTTC. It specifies CASSLGILARDEQYF. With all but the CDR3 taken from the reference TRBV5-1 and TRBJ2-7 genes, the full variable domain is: KAGVTQTPRYLIKTRGQQVTLSCSPISGHRSVSWYQQTPGQGLQFLFEYFSETQRNKGNFPGRFSGRQFSNSRSEMNVSTLELGDSALYLCASSLGILARDEQYFGPGTRLTVT.